This T cell receptor (beta chain) emerged from a study of T cell repertoires in cytomegalovirus infection. On the study more broadly: Both CMV infection and a matching HLA type were indicated by public TCR beta signatures. Study observations and caveats: Summed frequency of public TCR beta families distinguished CMV carriers with the relevant HLA. Clonotype analysis showed dominance of the ex vivo response by HLA-C-restricted CMV-specific TCR beta clonotypes.

CDR3 length: 15 amino acids. CDR1 SGHRS and CDR2 YFSETQ come from the germline V gene. V lost 1 base and J lost 2, with 11 bases in between. Via MiXCR, TCRdb re-called the reads, giving one row per CDR3 protein. This table holds about 740,000 distinct CDR3 sequences, approximately 34% found once. In regard to this clonotype: The antigen remains undetermined.

The chain combines TRBV5-1 with TRBJ2-3; D is perhaps TRBD1 or TRBD2 (6 bases each). The sequenced material came from PBMCs. This sequence was found in a human donor in good health (CMV status not recorded). Some clones in this sample may be carry-over from other donors' samples. CDR3 amino acids: CASSLSGGPTDTQYF. In nucleotides, the CDR3 is TGCGCCAGCAGCTTGAGTGGGGGGCCCACAGATACGCAGTATTTT.